Following are 32 T cell receptor beta chains from one sample sequenced in a study of breast tumors, draining lymph nodes, adjacent tissues. Breast cancer patients provided tissue from their axillary draining lymph nodes. TCRdb itself ran the multiplex PCR reads through MiXCR, one entry per CDR3 protein. The sample has approximately 230,000 distinct CDR3 sequences, 30% to 35% seen once. Material for sequencing was axillary lymph node tissue. These receptors were collected from a female donor with breast cancer. Some clones in this sample may be carry-over from other donors' samples.

Turning to this clonotype: A much larger clonotype is one base distant, so this may be a read error. This rearrangement joins TRBV2 to TRBJ2-7; 13 nucleotides align to TRBD2. Germline V gene sequence: CDR1 SNHLY, CDR2 FYNNEI. The CDR3 sequence is 19 residues long. The CDR3 here is CASSVRRGLAGDISYDQYF. CDR3 in DNA: TGTGCCAGCAGTGTTCGTCGAGGACTAGCGGGGGATATCTCCTACGACCAGTACTTC. Full variable domain (remainder filled in from reference TRBV2 and TRBJ2-7): EPEVTQTPSHQVTQMGQEVILRCVPISNHLYFYWYRQILGQKVEFLVSFYNNEISEKSEIFDDQFSVERPDGSNFTLKIRSTKLEDSAMYFCASSVRRGLAGDISYDQYFGPGTRLTVT.

This clonotype showed up many times. This chain joins TRBV29-1 and TRBJ1-2; D ambiguous. The CDR3 sequence is 12 residues long. V was shortened by 7 bases and J by 4 bases, with 13 bases between the two germline ends. Germline V gene lookup returns CDR1 SQVTM and CDR2 ANQGSEA. CDR3 sequence reads: CSAKDGFYGYTF. The CDR3, as DNA: TGCAGCGCCAAAGACGGGTTCTATGGCTACACCTTC.

This chain joins TRBV6-2 or TRBV6-3 and TRBJ2-5; 10 nucleotides agree with TRBD2. Germline V CDR1 and CDR2: MNHEY, SVGEGT. The CDR3 covers 15 residues. The ends lost 6 bases at V and 4 bases at J; junction bases unmatched: 8. The CDR3 region has the DNA TGTGCCAGCAGCCCCGGGACTAGCGTTGTAGAGACCCAGTACTTC. Its protein product is CASSPGTSVVETQYF.

This clonotype was seen many times. The chain is built from TRBV11-2 and TRBJ2-7; TRBD1 agrees at 7 bases. This CDR3 has 14 amino acids. The V gene's germline CDR1 is SGHAT and CDR2 FQNNGV. Losses at the gene ends were 5 bases for V and 3 bases for J; bases not matched to a gene: 7. CDR3 protein: CASSTSTGFYEQYF. The DNA of the CDR3 is TGTGCCAGCAGCACCTCGACAGGGTTCTACGAGCAGTACTTC.

The rearrangement uses TRBV7-9 and TRBJ2-7, with 7 bases matching TRBD1. CDR1 and CDR2 from the germline V gene are SEHNR and FQNEAQ (reference sequence). This CDR3 contains 16 residues. Germline trimming cut 5 bases from V and 2 bases from J; bases unmatched to any gene: 12. CDR3 in DNA: TGTGCCAGCAGCCGACCTCGACAGGGTGGAACCTACGAGCAGTACTTC. Encoded protein: CASSRPRQGGTYEQYF.

This clonotype was seen repeatedly, ten times or more. The chain couples TRBV20-1 to TRBJ1-3; TRBD1 agrees at 7 bases. The CDR3 spans 16 residues. The V gene end was trimmed by 6 bases and the J gene end by 0 bases; junction bases not matched to a gene: 11. Germline V gives CDR1 DFQATT, CDR2 SNEGSKA (reference sequence). The CDR3 bases are TGCAGTGCCTCGCCCCCCGGGACAGTCTCTGGAAACACCATATATTTT. As protein: CSASPPGTVSGNTIYF.

This clonotype was observed at least ten times. This chain links TRBV10-2 with TRBJ2-3; D perhaps matches TRBD2 (6 bases). CDR1 and CDR2 (germline): WSHSY, SAAADI. Trimming shortened V by 11 bases and J by 6 bases, and 12 bases separated the two germline ends. This CDR3 is built from 11 residues. The CDR3 DNA follows: TGCGCCGGGGGGACTGCGGATACGCAGTATTTT. Translated, it gives CAGGTADTQYF.

The chain uses TRBV15 and TRBJ2-7, with D tentatively TRBD2 (5 bases). This CDR3 contains 14 residues. Germline V CDR1 and CDR2: LNHNV, YYDKDF (reference sequence). The ends were cut back, 6 bases at V and 2 bases at J, with 14 bases in the middle. The CDR3 sequence: CATRRFERAYEQYF. The CDR3, as DNA: TGTGCCACCAGGAGGTTCGAGAGGGCCTACGAGCAGTACTTC.

V gene TRBV20-1 combines with J gene TRBJ1-3; unclear D gene. This CDR3 contains 16 residues. Germline V CDR1 and CDR2: DFQATT, SNEGSKA (reference sequence). V lost 3 bases and J 8 bases, leaving 23 bases between the germline ends. The CDR3 DNA reads TGCAGTGCTAGGAGGACCCACCTTGGCTATGGCTACACCATATATTTT. It encodes CSARRTHLGYGYTIYF.

This clonotype came up many times. The CDR3: CSASDQGVSYEQYF. CDR3 bases: TGCAGTGCGTCCGATCAGGGGGTCTCCTACGAGCAGTACTTC. The chain links TRBV20-1 to TRBJ2-7, with 7 bases lining up with TRBD1. The CDR3 is 14 residues long. The germline CDR1 and CDR2 sequences are DFQATT and SNEGSKA (reference sequence). Trimming cost V 6 bases and J 0 bases; bases outside gene matches: 8.

The V call is TRBV10-3, the J call TRBJ2-1; a possible D gene is TRBD2 (5 bases). The V and J ends lost 8 bases and 5 bases respectively, with 10 bases between them. Germline CDR1 is ENHRY and CDR2 is SYGVKD. This CDR3 is 12 amino acids long. The chain's CDR3 is CAIREQNNEQFF. The CDR3 bases are TGTGCCATCCGGGAACAGAACAATGAGCAGTTCTTC.

The chain employs TRBV3-1 and TRBJ1-5; D is uncertain. Germline values: CDR1 LGHDT, CDR2 YNNKEL (reference sequence). The ends were cut back, 2 bases at V and 4 bases at J, with 3 bases in the middle. CDR3 length: 12 residues. CDR3 loop: CASSQFNQPQHF. Written as DNA, the CDR3 is TGTGCCAGCAGCCAATTTAATCAGCCCCAGCATTTT.

A word on this clonotype: The junction departs from germline at one end; a sequencing error may be responsible. V and J are TRBV19 and TRBJ1-6; D is possibly TRBD1 (6 bases). Germline values: CDR1 LNHDA, CDR2 SQIVND (reference sequence). The CDR3 is 15 residues long. The DNA for the CDR3 is TGTGCCAGTAGTATCTTCGTGGACAGCAATTTCCCCCCCCACTTT. It codes for CASSIFVDSNFPPHF.

This clonotype occurred many times. The gene calls are TRBV20-1 and TRBJ2-1; D unclear. With 5 bases removed from V and 4 bases from J, the gap between germline ends came to 9 bases. The germline V gene encodes CDR1 DFQATT and CDR2 SNEGSKA (reference sequence). The CDR3 totals 12 residues. The CDR3 sequence: CSAVRSYNEQFF. The CDR3 nucleotides are TGCAGTGCTGTCCGAAGTTACAATGAGCAGTTCTTC.

This sequence joins TRBV9 and TRBJ1-2; 10 bases are a match to TRBD1. The CDR3 contains 16 residues. Germline values: CDR1 SGDLS, CDR2 YYNGEE. V shed 3 bases and J 8 bases; nucleotides not matched to a gene: 13. The CDR3 sequence: CASSAGTGAPGLGYTF. DNA of the CDR3: TGTGCCAGCAGCGCCGGGACAGGGGCCCCGGGTCTCGGCTACACCTTC. Using reference TRBV9 and TRBJ1-2 for the parts outside the CDR3, the full variable domain is DSGVTQTPKHLITATGQRVTLRCSPRSGDLSVYWYQQSLDQGLQFLIQYYNGEERAKGNILERFSAQQFPDLHSELNLSSLELGDSALYFCASSAGTGAPGLGYTFGSGTRLTVV.

Comment on this clonotype: One base away lies a much larger clone, so this may be a sequencing read error. This rearrangement joins TRBV6-5 to TRBJ2-6; weak D call: TRBD1 (6 bases). With 7 bases removed from V and 2 bases from J, the gap between germline ends came to 15 bases. CDR3 length: 16 amino acids. Germline values: CDR1 MNHEY, CDR2 SVGAGI. The CDR3 nucleotides are TGTGCCAGCAAATCAGGGGCCCACCCTGGGGCCAACGTCCTGACTTTC. Residues: CASKSGAHPGANVLTF.

The rearrangement joins TRBV11-2 to TRBJ2-6; 7 bases are shared with TRBD2. This CDR3 region has 14 residues. Germline V lookup: CDR1 SGHAT, CDR2 FQNNGV. V dropped 8 bases and J dropped 5; count of bases not matched to a gene: 6. CDR3 residues: CASSSAGRANVLTF. The CDR3, as DNA: TGTGCCAGCTCCTCAGCGGGGAGGGCCAACGTCCTGACTTTC.

This chain links TRBV6-1 with TRBJ2-3; D remains ambiguous. The CDR3 loop spans 11 amino acids. Trimming pared 5 bases from V and 7 bases from J, leaving 7 bases between. In germline, CDR1 is MNHNS, CDR2 SASEGT. Written as DNA, the CDR3 is TGTGCCAGCAGTTTGGGGAATACGCAGTATTTT. Translated: CASSLGNTQYF.

This clonotype was seen a few times. A much bigger clone sits one base away, suggesting this may be a read error. The V gene is TRBV5-8, the J gene TRBJ1-2, with D perhaps TRBD1 (6 bases). Deletions cut 4 bases from V and 2 bases from J, with 12 bases between. The germline gives CDR1 SGHTS, CDR2 YDEGEE. This CDR3 has 14 amino acids. CDR3 in DNA: TGTGCCAGCAGCGCTCAGGGGCCCAACTATGGCTACACCTTC. Translation: CASSAQGPNYGYTF. The whole variable domain, remainder taken from reference TRBV5-8 and TRBJ1-2, is EAGVTQSPTHLIKTRGQQATLRCSPISGHTSVYWYQQALGLGLQFLLWYDEGEERNRGNFPPRFSGRQFPNYSSELNVNALELEDSALYLCASSAQGPNYGYTFGSGTRLTVV.

This clonotype showed up many times. V usage is TRBV13 and J usage is TRBJ2-7; either TRBD1 or TRBD2 may fit D (7 bases each). CDR1 PRHDT and CDR2 FYEKMQ come from the germline V gene (reference sequence). The CDR3 spans 16 residues. V lost 1 base to trimming and J lost 3 bases, with 16 bases between them. The CDR3 region has the DNA TGTGCCAGCAGCTTAGAGCCGGGACAGCGGGACTACGAGCAGTACTTC. Encoded protein: CASSLEPGQRDYEQYF.

This clonotype was counted many times. V gene TRBV30 combines with J gene TRBJ1-2, with D possibly matching TRBD1 (5 bases). Germline CDR1 and CDR2: GTSNPN and SVGIG (reference sequence). V was pared by 2 bases and J by 5 bases, with 15 bases between. The CDR3 length is 14 residues. DNA for the CDR3: TGTGCCTGGAGTTCAGGGCGAATTTGGTATGGCTACACCTTC. Translation: CAWSSGRIWYGYTF. The full variable domain, its missing parts supplied by reference TRBV30 and TRBJ1-2, is SQTIHQWPATLVQPVGSPLSLECTVEGTSNPNLYWYRQAAGRGLQLLFYSVGIGQISSEVPQNLSASRPQDRQFILSSKKLLLSDSGFYLCAWSSGRIWYGYTFGSGTRLTVV.

This chain uses TRBV11-3 with TRBJ2-1; D is unresolved. Germline CDR1 reads SGHNT; CDR2 reads YENEEA. The CDR3 contains 17 residues. Trimming stripped 0 bases from V and 0 bases from J, with 12 bases between. CDR3 nucleotide sequence: TGTGCCAGCAGCTTAGATGGCGCCCTTAGCTCCTACAATGAGCAGTTCTTC. It encodes CASSLDGALSSYNEQFF.

This clonotype was observed at least ten times. The rearrangement links TRBV7-9 to TRBJ2-2, with TRBD1 matching 8 bases. Germline-derived CDR1 and CDR2 are SEHNR and FQNEAQ (reference sequence). The J segment lost 13 bases and the V segment lost 3 bases, leaving 10 bases of the junction unmatched. The CDR3 totals 14 residues. Written as DNA, the CDR3 is TGTGCCAGCAGCTTTTTGTCAGGGGGCGTTCGGCTGTTTTTT. Translating it yields CASSFLSGGVRLFF.

The genes are TRBV29-1 and TRBJ1-1; TRBD1 is a possible D gene (5 bases). This CDR3 is built from 15 residues. Trimming removed 3 bases from V and 0 bases from J, with 14 bases in between. The germline V gene encodes CDR1 SQVTM and CDR2 ANQGSEA. As DNA, the CDR3 is TGCAGCGTTGACAGGGAGCGGGGATTGAACACTGAAGCTTTCTTT. Protein: CSVDRERGLNTEAFF.

This clonotype was seen repeatedly, ten times or more. CDR3 amino acids: CASSGGSGQGNSPLHF. CDR3 DNA: TGCGCCAGCAGCGGAGGATCGGGACAGGGCAATTCACCCCTCCACTTT. The gene calls are TRBV5-1 and TRBJ1-6; 9 bases are a match to TRBD1. CDR1 SGHRS and CDR2 YFSETQ come from the germline V gene. This CDR3 is 16 amino acids long. J was trimmed by 7 bases and V by 4 bases; bases with no gene match: 9.

This clonotype was seen a few times. This may arise from a read error, as a much more abundant clone is one base away. This chain joins TRBV7-3 and TRBJ2-5, with 10 bases that match TRBD2. CDR3 length: 15 residues. Germline assignment: CDR1 SGHTA and CDR2 FQGTGA. The CDR3 protein is CASSKGLAVEETQHF. The CDR3 DNA follows: TGTGCCAGCAGCAAAGGACTAGCGGTAGAAGAGACCCAGCACTTC.

With respect to this clonotype: The junction departs from germline at one end; a sequencing error may be responsible. V and J are TRBV7-9 and TRBJ1-6; D gene uncertain. The CDR3 runs to 17 residues. Germline loops: CDR1 SEHNR, CDR2 FQNEAQ (reference sequence). The CDR3 sequence: CASSLGWGGSHNSPLHF. CDR3 in DNA: TGTGCCAGCAGCTTAGGTTGGGGAGGCTCCCATAATTCACCCCTCCACTTT. The complete variable domain, with remaining parts taken from reference TRBV7-9 and TRBJ1-6, reads DTGVSQNPRHKITKRGQNVTFRCDPISEHNRLYWYRQTLGQGPEFLTYFQNEAQLEKSRLLSDRFSAERPKGSFSTLEIQRTEQGDSAMYLCASSLGWGGSHNSPLHFGNGTRLTVT.

About this clonotype: One base away lies a much larger clone, so this may be a sequencing read error. The chain joins TRBV14 to TRBJ1-6, with TRBD1 matching over 8 bases. This CDR3 has 16 amino acids. In germline, CDR1 is SGHDN, CDR2 FVKESK. CDR3 sequence (DNA): TGTGCCAGCGGCCAAGGATGGACAGGGTCGGATTCACCCCTCCACTTT. Its translation is CASGQGWTGSDSPLHF.

A note on this clonotype: Since no conserved phenylalanine or tryptophan closes the CDR3, a read error is the likely cause. V is TRBV12-3 or TRBV12-4 and J is TRBJ2-2; TRBD1 might be the D (6 bases). V was pared by 5 bases and J by 2 bases, with 15 bases between. There are 16 residues in the CDR3. As DNA, the CDR3 is TGTGCCAGCAGTCAGGCAGGGGCAGGAAACACCGGGGAGCTGTTTCTT. This sequence encodes CASSQAGAGNTGELFL.

This clonotype was picked up many times. The rearrangement links TRBV20-1 to TRBJ2-3, with 7 bases identical to TRBD2. Germline CDR1 and CDR2: DFQATT and SNEGSKA (reference sequence). V shed 5 bases, J shed 4 bases, and the junction held 9 bases outside the gene matches. The CDR3 has 14 amino acids. CDR3: CSAGLGGRADTQYF. The CDR3 bases are TGCAGTGCTGGGCTCGGAGGGAGGGCAGATACGCAGTATTTT.

In the case of this clonotype: A read error is likely, as this CDR3 ends without the conserved phenylalanine or tryptophan. V and J are TRBV12-5 and TRBJ1-2; possible D gene TRBD1, 6 bases. Germline V gene lookup returns CDR1 LGHNT and CDR2 FRNRAP. The CDR3 consists of 16 residues. Deletions cut 5 bases from V and 4 bases from J, with 20 bases between. CDR3 sequence: CASGIGFSDSTYGYTY. CDR3 coding DNA: TGTGCTAGTGGTATCGGGTTTTCGGACAGTACCTATGGCTACACCTAC.

In the case of this clonotype: It may be a read error: a sequence one base away is much more abundant. Here the CDR3 omits its conserved ending phenylalanine or tryptophan, so a read error is the likely source. The gene calls are TRBV9 and TRBJ2-1, with no clear D. The CDR3 has 13 residues. Germline V gene data show CDR1 as SGDLS and CDR2 as YYNGEE. Between the trimmed V and J ends, which lost 0 bases and 5 bases, there was a span of 6 bases. The DNA for the CDR3 is TGTGCCAGCAGCGTAGCGTATGACAATGAGCAGTTCTCC. This codes for CASSVAYDNEQFS.